This record covers a single T cell receptor beta chain. The data originate from a study of blood T cell dynamics during melanoma immunotherapy. Across the study: Patients with metastatic melanoma got pembrolizumab or nivolumab-ipilimumab as first-line care.

Described time point: week 3, after first cycle of checkpoint inhibitor. Trimming pared 0 bases from V and 4 bases from J, leaving 10 bases between. The CDR3 extends over 14 amino acids. Germline loops: CDR1 SGHNT, CDR2 YYREEE (reference sequence). Some clones are missing from TCRdb's copy, which holds only in-frame ones; the method was immunoSEQ multiplex PCR. The table records tens of thousands of clones, over 80% of them present only once. The chain couples TRBV5-4 to TRBJ1-1; maybe TRBD1 (5 bases). The specimen comprised blood, sampled from a patient treated with checkpoint blockade. The sequence was collected from a human donor with melanoma. CDR3 region: CASSLGGAGTEAFF. In DNA form, the CDR3 reads TGTGCCAGCAGCTTGGGAGGGGCCGGCACTGAAGCTTTCTTT.